Many counts were recorded for the clone carrying this T cell receptor beta chain. The antigen remains undetermined. The CDR3 is 17 amino acids. V gave up 7 bases and J gave up 0 bases; unmatched junction bases: 8. Germline V gene data show CDR1 as SGHVS and CDR2 as FNYEAQ. Via MiXCR, TCRdb re-called the reads, giving one row per CDR3 protein. Here the sample spans tens of thousands of distinct CDR3 sequences, 4% being singletons. These data originate in a study of T cell repertoires in cytomegalovirus infection. At the level of the study: Shared public TCR beta signatures pointed to both CMV infection and a matching HLA type. Study-level results: Individuals carrying CMV plus the relevant HLA were identified by cumulative frequency of public TCR beta families.

Specimen: PBMCs. The clonotype originates from a human donor in good health (CMV status not recorded). Some clones in this sample may be carry-over from other donors' samples. The V call is TRBV7-6, the J call TRBJ2-1; 11 bases match TRBD2. In DNA form, the CDR3 reads TGTGCCAGCACCAGGACTAGCGGGTCGAGCTCCTACAATGAGCAGTTCTTC. Translating gives CASTRTSGSSSYNEQFF.